A single sample is the source of the 27 T cell receptor beta chains below, sequenced in a study of breast tumors, draining lymph nodes, adjacent tissues (dated by TCRdb to 2016 to 2017). The lymph node samples were taken from the axillary draining lymph nodes of breast cancer patients. Library generation was performed with multiplex PCR. The reads were generated on an Illumina HiSeq 2000. TCRdb trimmed public reads at Q25 via fastp, called clones via MiXCR and kept in-frame beta chains. Rows are unified per CDR3 protein, each entry keeping the most common DNA and genes. Recorded for this sample are about 150,000 distinct CDR3 sequences; approximately 32% of them occurred a single time. Jointly, the top ten make up 2.3% of the sample. What was sequenced was axillary lymph node tissue. The receptors stem from a female donor with breast cancer. Some clones in this sample may be carry-over from other donors' samples.

This clonotype was detected a few times. This sequence may be a read error, since a much larger clone differs from it by one base. J is TRBJ2-7 and V is TRBV6-2 or TRBV6-3, with no clear D. This CDR3 comprises 15 residues. Trimming pared 6 bases from V and 1 base from J, leaving 16 bases between. The germline V gene has CDR1 MNHEY and CDR2 SVGEGT. The CDR3 nucleotides read TGTGCCAGCAGCCATCCCCCGGTCTTATCCTACGAGCAGTACGTC. Translating gives CASSHPPVLSYEQYV.

The rearrangement joins TRBV20-1 to TRBJ1-2; tentatively, D is TRBD1 (5 bases). V was shortened by 3 bases and J by 7 bases, with 18 bases between the two germline ends. This CDR3 contains 14 residues. The V gene's germline CDR1 is DFQATT and CDR2 SNEGSKA (reference sequence). This CDR3 reads CSARPTSGLAGYTF. The CDR3 nucleotides are TGCAGTGCTAGGCCGACGTCGGGACTCGCTGGCTACACCTTC.

Concerning this clonotype itself: It is likely a read error, because the conserved phenylalanine at the end of the CDR3 is missing. The rearrangement joins TRBV5-1 to TRBJ1-6, with 8 positions matching TRBD1. Germline values: CDR1 SGHRS, CDR2 YFSETQ. The CDR3 has 15 residues. V gave up 3 bases and J gave up 10 bases; unmatched junction bases: 9. The CDR3 spells CASSSDRGPNSPLHL. Written as DNA, the CDR3 is TGCGCCAGCAGCTCAGACAGGGGCCCTAACTCACCCCTCCACCTT.

This sequence joins TRBV7-3 and TRBJ2-1; the match to TRBD1 covers 7 bases. Germline CDR1 reads SGHTA; CDR2 reads FQGTGA. The CDR3 is made up of 16 amino acids. Unmatched junction bases numbered 10, after V lost 0 bases and J lost 8 bases. CDR3 loop: CASSLTSATGRHEQFF. The CDR3 DNA sequence: TGTGCCAGCAGCTTAACATCTGCGACAGGGCGTCATGAGCAGTTCTTC.

This clonotype was picked up many times. The chain joins TRBV7-2 to TRBJ2-5, with 7 bases that match TRBD2. V dropped 2 bases and J dropped 1; count of bases not matched to a gene: 4. The germline CDR1 and CDR2 sequences are SGHTA and FQGNSA. The CDR3 sequence is 15 residues long. CDR3 nucleotide sequence: TGTGCCAGCAGCTTATCGGCGGGGGTCCAAGAGACCCAGTACTTC. Encoded protein: CASSLSAGVQETQYF.

On this clonotype itself: The DNA is omitted, as the CDR3 cannot be located on it reliably, and the CDR3 follows TCRdb's listing. CDR3 amino acids: CASSPGVATQYFGELFF. The chain is built from TRBV7-6 and TRBJ2-2; TRBD2, the table's D call, was not compared with the DNA. The CDR3 adds up to 17 amino acids, both ends counted. Germline values: CDR1 SGHVS, CDR2 FNYEAQ.

This clonotype was seen ten or more times. The chain combines TRBV6-5 with TRBJ2-2; the match to TRBD1 covers 12 bases. The germline V gene encodes CDR1 MNHEY and CDR2 SVGAGI. V lost 4 bases to trimming and J lost 7 bases; unmatched junction nucleotides: 7. This CDR3 has 16 residues. CDR3 region: CASSSWDRGLGGELFF. Here the CDR3 DNA reads TGTGCCAGCAGTTCCTGGGACAGGGGGCTTGGCGGGGAGCTGTTTTTT.

This chain joins TRBV7-8 and TRBJ1-1; weak D call: TRBD1 (6 bases). CDR3 length: 15 amino acids. V dropped 9 bases and J dropped 5 bases, with 22 bases sitting between them. CDR1 is SGHVS, CDR2 FQNEAQ, per germline. CDR3 in amino acids: CASSLTPRQVTEAFF. The CDR3 DNA follows: TGTGCCAGTAGTCTTACCCCCCGACAGGTAACTGAAGCTTTCTTT.

This clonotype was observed many times. This chain links TRBV7-2 with TRBJ2-1; no definite D call. The germline gives CDR1 SGHTA, CDR2 FQGNSA. With 1 base removed from V and 4 bases from J, the gap between germline ends came to 11 bases. This CDR3 comprises 15 residues. The CDR3 DNA reads TGTGCCAGCAGCTTAGTTCTGGCGCAATACAATGAGCAGTTCTTC. This encodes CASSLVLAQYNEQFF.

A word on this clonotype: This sequence may be a read error, since a much larger clone differs from it by one base. V gene TRBV27 combines with J gene TRBJ2-5, with TRBD2 identical over 10 bases. CDR3 size: 15 residues. CDR1 is MNHEY, CDR2 SMNVEV, per germline (reference sequence). CDR3 region: CAGSSLAGALMAQYF. The CDR3 nucleotides are TGTGCCGGCAGTTCCCTAGCGGGGGCCTTGATGGCCCAGTACTTC.

The sample holds a few counts of this clonotype. This chain connects TRBV5-1 to TRBJ1-1, with D maybe TRBD1 (6 bases). The V end lost 0 bases, the J end lost 4 bases, and 10 bases lay between the germline ends. This CDR3 region has 14 residues. From germline, CDR1 is SGHRS and CDR2 YFSETQ. This CDR3 reads CASSLDRVGTEAFF. Here the CDR3 DNA reads TGCGCCAGCAGCTTGGACAGGGTAGGCACTGAAGCTTTCTTT.

This clonotype is medium-sized (0.01 to 0.1%) within its sample. J is TRBJ1-6 and V is TRBV2, with TRBD1 matching 9 bases. The length of the CDR3 is 15 residues. Unmatched junction bases numbered 10, after V lost 9 bases and J lost 7 bases. Germline CDR1 reads SNHLY; CDR2 reads FYNNEI. CDR3 DNA sequence: TGTGCCAGTCTGGGGGAACAGGGGGCGAATTCACCCCTCCACTTT. Its translation: CASLGEQGANSPLHF.

The gene calls are TRBV5-6 and TRBJ2-1; the match to TRBD2 covers 12 bases. Trimming removed 0 bases from V and 9 bases from J; junction bases left unmatched: 7. The germline V gene has CDR1 SGHDT and CDR2 YYEEEE. This CDR3 comprises 16 residues. This CDR3 is CASSLGASGGAFEQFF. The CDR3 DNA sequence: TGTGCCAGCAGCTTGGGGGCTAGCGGGGGGGCCTTTGAGCAGTTCTTC.

This clonotype appeared many times. CDR3 sequence reads: CASSAGTGAASFEQYF. In DNA form, the CDR3 reads TGTGCCAGCAGCGCCGGGACAGGGGCGGCCTCGTTCGAGCAGTACTTC. V gene TRBV9 combines with J gene TRBJ2-7; 10 bases map to TRBD1. CDR1 is SGDLS, CDR2 YYNGEE, per germline. The CDR3 covers 16 residues. The junction had 12 bases not matched to a gene; V was cut back by 3 bases and J by 6 bases.

This clonotype has a count of ten or more. The chain is built from TRBV11-2 and TRBJ1-5; TRBD1 matches at 8 bases. This CDR3 region has 15 residues. The J segment lost 6 bases and the V segment lost 1 base, leaving 5 bases of the junction unmatched. Per germline, CDR1 SGHAT and CDR2 FQNNGV. Here the CDR3 reads CASSLGTGSSQPQHF. The CDR3 DNA follows: TGTGCCAGCAGCTTAGGGACAGGGTCCAGTCAGCCCCAGCATTTT.

This clonotype occurred a few times. This chain links TRBV5-5 with TRBJ2-4; D is possibly TRBD2 (6 bases). The germline CDR1 and CDR2 sequences are SGHKS and YYEKEE (reference sequence). The V and J ends lost 4 bases and 4 bases respectively, with 18 bases between them. The CDR3 covers 16 residues. Here the CDR3 reads CASSPGGGAVKNIQYF. In DNA form, the CDR3 reads TGTGCCAGCAGCCCCGGAGGAGGGGCGGTAAAAAACATTCAGTACTTC.

At least ten counts were recorded for this clonotype. This chain links TRBV19 with TRBJ2-3; 7 bases are shared with TRBD2. V lost 9 bases to trimming and J lost 2 bases; unmatched junction nucleotides: 17. Germline V gives CDR1 LNHDA, CDR2 SQIVND (reference sequence). The CDR3 spans 17 residues. Here the CDR3 reads CASLQTSRGRDTDTQYF. In DNA, the CDR3 is TGTGCCAGCCTACAAACCTCGCGGGGGAGAGACACAGATACGCAGTATTTT.

Comment on this clonotype: The junction does not match germline at one end; this may be a read error. The chain is built from TRBV7-9 and TRBJ1-5, with D unresolved. The CDR3 totals 13 residues. CDR1 and CDR2 from the germline V gene are SEHNR and FQNEAQ (reference sequence). The CDR3: CTSSLGSNQPQHF. CDR3 in DNA: TGTACCAGTAGTCTAGGTAGCAATCAGCCCCAGCATTTT.

The V gene is TRBV18, the J gene TRBJ1-1; 7 bases are a match to TRBD1. Germline V CDR1 and CDR2: KGHSH, LQKENI. J lost 1 base, V lost 3 bases, and 2 bases had no gene match. This CDR3 contains 14 residues. CDR3: CASSPQGGNTEAFF. CDR3 nucleotide sequence: TGTGCCAGCTCACCGCAGGGGGGGAACACTGAAGCTTTCTTT.

This clonotype was observed many times. This chain connects TRBV18 to TRBJ2-1; D call uncertain. The CDR3 has 14 residues. Germline V gene data show CDR1 as KGHSH and CDR2 as LQKENI. Trimming left V 0 bases short and J 10 bases short, with 13 bases between. The DNA for the CDR3 is TGTGCCAGCTCACCACCGCCTCCGGCTTTGGAGCAGTTCTTC. Amino acid sequence: CASSPPPPALEQFF.

This clonotype was observed at least ten times. The V and J genes are TRBV18 and TRBJ1-4; D is possibly TRBD1 (6 bases). Between the trimmed V and J ends, which lost 2 bases and 6 bases, there was a span of 13 bases. CDR1 is KGHSH, CDR2 LQKENI, per germline. This CDR3 has 15 amino acids. The CDR3 is CASSPFSGEDEKLFF. The CDR3 DNA sequence: TGTGCCAGCTCACCATTTTCAGGGGAGGATGAAAAACTGTTTTTT.

As regards this clonotype: One junction end disagrees with the germline gene, perhaps due to a read error. The chain combines TRBV20-1 with TRBJ2-5; 7 bases line up with TRBD2. Germline CDR1 is DFQATT and CDR2 is SNEGSKA (reference sequence). The CDR3 has 15 amino acids. CDR3 protein: CSARDSGAIRETQCF. The CDR3 nucleotides read TGCAGTGCTAGAGACAGCGGGGCGATCCGAGAGACCCAGTGCTTC.

This clonotype was seen ten or more times. CDR3 loop: CASSLRGKDTDTQYF. CDR3 in DNA: TGTGCCAGCAGCTTAAGGGGAAAAGACACAGATACGCAGTATTTT. The V gene is TRBV7-3, the J gene TRBJ2-3; D is ambiguous. The ends were cut back, 1 base at V and 2 bases at J, with 10 bases in the middle. Germline V gives CDR1 SGHTA, CDR2 FQGTGA. CDR3 size: 15 residues.

This clonotype was seen more than once but under ten times. The rearrangement links TRBV5-1 to TRBJ2-1; D is undetermined. CDR1 and CDR2 from the germline V gene are SGHRS and YFSETQ. V lost 0 bases and J lost 5, with 3 bases in between. CDR3 size: 12 residues. The CDR3 coding sequence is TGCGCCAGCAGCTTGGTTAACAATGAGCAGTTCTTC. Residues: CASSLVNNEQFF.

The chain is built from TRBV24-1 and TRBJ2-7, with a tentative D call TRBD1 (6 bases). The V end was cut by 10 bases, the J end by 0 bases, with 15 bases between. CDR1 and CDR2 (germline): KGHDR, SFDVKD. This CDR3 has 14 amino acids. The chain's CDR3 is CATSRDKSSYEQYV. CDR3 in DNA: TGTGCCACAAGCCGGGACAAATCCTCCTACGAGCAGTACGTC.

As to this clonotype: The junction departs from germline at one end; a sequencing error may be responsible. V gene TRBV20-1 combines with J gene TRBJ2-3, with D perhaps given as TRBD1 or TRBD2 (7 bases each). The CDR3 runs to 14 residues. CDR1 and CDR2 from the germline V gene are DFQATT and SNEGSKA (reference sequence). The CDR3 reads CSALSASGTATQYF. As DNA, the CDR3 is TGCAGTGCTCTTAGCGCGAGCGGGACAGCTACGCAGTATTTT.

This clonotype was detected many times. V and J are TRBV19 and TRBJ2-1; 9 bases are a match to TRBD2. CDR3 length: 14 amino acids. The germline gives CDR1 LNHDA, CDR2 SQIVND (reference sequence). V shed 9 bases and J 7 bases; nucleotides not matched to a gene: 10. The chain's CDR3 is CASKAGGITNEQFF. CDR3 nucleotide sequence: TGTGCCAGCAAAGCGGGGGGAATTACAAATGAGCAGTTCTTC.